These 27 T cell receptor beta chains share one sample of origin, sequenced in a study of CD8 T cells in ankylosing spondylitis. Each CDR3 protein is one row after TCRdb ran MiXCR on the 5' RACE reads. The sample shows 80,000 to 100,000 distinct CDR3 sequences, 7.5% to 9% of them seen only once. Material for sequencing was blood, either unsorted or a sorted T cell fraction (not recorded which). The receptors were sampled from a male donor with ankylosing spondylitis or in good health (not recorded which).

The chain uses TRBV7-2 and TRBJ1-2, with a tentative D call TRBD1 (6 bases). In germline, CDR1 is SGHTA, CDR2 FQGNSA. V lost 5 bases, J lost 5 bases, and 9 bases lay in between. The CDR3 is 12 residues long. The CDR3 loop is CASSATGYGYTF. CDR3 in DNA: TGTGCCAGCAGCGCTACAGGGTATGGCTACACCTTC.

This clonotype was seen many times. The J gene is TRBJ1-2, the V gene TRBV20-1; D gene uncertain. V lost 0 bases, J lost 6 bases, and 5 bases lay in between. Per germline, CDR1 DFQATT and CDR2 SNEGSKA (reference sequence). The CDR3 sequence is 11 residues long. DNA for the CDR3: TGCAGTGCTAGAGATAAAGATGGCTACACCTTC. Translation gives CSARDKDGYTF.

The sample holds many counts of this clonotype. A read error may account for a junction end that differs from germline. The rearrangement links TRBV7-7 to TRBJ2-5; 8 bases line up with TRBD2. This CDR3 is built from 15 residues. The germline gives CDR1 SSHAT, CDR2 FNYEAQ (reference sequence). The CDR3 reads CASSPQRGGLETQYF. The CDR3 DNA sequence: TGTGCTAGCAGTCCCCAACGGGGGGGCCTAGAGACCCAGTACTTC.

In this sample, this clonotype turned up a few times. This rearrangement joins TRBV7-9 to TRBJ2-6, with no clear D. This CDR3 contains 16 residues. Germline lookup yields CDR1 SEHNR and CDR2 FQNEAQ (reference sequence). The V end lost 1 base, the J end lost 0 bases, and 7 bases lay between the germline ends. Written as DNA, the CDR3 is TGTGCCAGCAGCTTAGGGGGATCCTCTGGGGCCAACGTCCTGACTTTC. Translation: CASSLGGSSGANVLTF.

This clonotype was counted ten times or more. The rearrangement links TRBV4-2 to TRBJ2-4; a possible D gene is TRBD1 (5 bases). The germline gives CDR1 LGHNA, CDR2 YNFKEQ. V was shortened by 0 bases and J by 0 bases, with 21 bases between the two germline ends. The CDR3 has 20 residues. CDR3: CASSQDDRFQGGVAKNIQYF. The CDR3 region has the DNA TGTGCCAGCAGCCAAGATGACAGATTCCAGGGTGGGGTAGCCAAAAACATTCAGTACTTC.

Many counts were recorded for this clonotype. This chain joins TRBV9 and TRBJ1-2; TRBD1 aligns across 7 bases. The CDR3 runs to 12 residues. Germline trimming cut 3 bases from V and 7 bases from J; bases unmatched to any gene: 3. Per germline, CDR1 SGDLS and CDR2 YYNGEE. The CDR3 region has the DNA TGTGCCAGCAGCGGCCGACAGGGTGGCTACACCTTC. Amino acids: CASSGRQGGYTF.

Only a few counts were recorded for this clonotype. The chain combines TRBV7-9 with TRBJ2-5; D possibly corresponds to TRBD1 (6 bases). The CDR3 is made up of 13 amino acids. Trimming cost V 5 bases and J 3 bases, with 10 bases left between them. The germline gives CDR1 SEHNR, CDR2 FQNEAQ (reference sequence). The CDR3 coding sequence is TGTGCCAGCAGCCCCAGGGGCAAAGAGACCCAGTACTTC. Translated: CASSPRGKETQYF.

Remarks on this clonotype: At one boundary the junction diverges from the germline segment, which might be a read error. The chain links TRBV7-2 to TRBJ2-7; 8 positions match TRBD2. Germline V CDR1 and CDR2: SGHTA, FQGNSA. This CDR3 has 15 amino acids. CDR3 in amino acids: CASSLAGGSSYEQHF. The CDR3 bases are TGTGCCAGCAGCCTCGCGGGGGGCAGCTCCTACGAGCAGCACTTC.

J is TRBJ2-7 and V is TRBV9; 8 bases line up with TRBD1. The length of the CDR3 is 13 residues. V lost 3 bases and J lost 6; bases outside the gene matches: 5. The germline gives CDR1 SGDLS, CDR2 YYNGEE. Written as DNA, the CDR3 is TGTGCCAGCAGCGGCCGCGGACAGGGCGAGCAGTACTTC. Its translation: CASSGRGQGEQYF.

Only a few counts were recorded for this clonotype. A read error may account for a junction end that differs from germline. This chain links TRBV9 with TRBJ2-5, with 8 bases identical to TRBD1. The CDR3 runs to 16 residues. Germline CDR1 is SGDLS and CDR2 is YYNGEE. CDR3 sequence reads: CTSSAKTGVSRETQYF. The CDR3 DNA reads TGTACCAGCAGCGCGAAGACAGGGGTATCGAGAGAGACCCAGTACTTC. Drawing the rest from reference TRBV9 and TRBJ2-5, the complete variable domain is DSGVTQTPKHLITATGQRVTLRCSPRSGDLSVYWYQQSLDQGLQFLIQYYNGEERAKGNILERFSAQQFPDLHSELNLSSLELGDSALYFCTSSAKTGVSRETQYFGPGTRLLVL.

This clonotype has at least ten counts. The J gene is TRBJ2-3, the V gene TRBV11-2; TRBD2 matches 8 bases. In germline, CDR1 is SGHAT, CDR2 FQNNGV. V lost 1 base, J lost 0 bases, and 9 bases stayed unmatched. This CDR3 region has 18 residues. The CDR3 nucleotides are TGTGCCAGCAGCTTAGTGAGCGGGGGACCCTTAAGCACAGATACGCAGTATTTT. It codes for CASSLVSGGPLSTDTQYF.

The V and J genes are TRBV6-6 and TRBJ2-7, with D unresolved. Trimming shortened V by 6 bases and J by 3 bases, and 21 bases separated the two germline ends. Germline V CDR1 and CDR2: MNHNY, SVGAGI (reference sequence). CDR3 length: 16 residues. CDR3 nucleotides: TGTGCCAGCAGCCTCTACCCTTCGATAGGAGTCTACGAGCAGTACTTC. Its translation: CASSLYPSIGVYEQYF.

At least ten counts were recorded for this clonotype. This chain uses TRBV7-2 with TRBJ2-3; D is ambiguous. The V end was cut by 6 bases, the J end by 6 bases, with 7 bases between. Germline V gene data show CDR1 as SGHTA and CDR2 as FQGNSA. The CDR3 is 11 amino acids. The DNA of the CDR3 is TGTGCCAGCAGTCAGAGGGATACGCAGTATTTT. Protein: CASSQRDTQYF.

This clonotype has more than one count but fewer than ten. The V gene is TRBV10-2, the J gene TRBJ1-1; 7 bases are a match to TRBD1. Germline V gene lookup returns CDR1 WSHSY and CDR2 SAAADI. The CDR3 consists of 15 residues. After removal of 3 bases from V and 5 bases from J, the junction contained 9 bases not matched to a gene. The CDR3 DNA sequence: TGCGCCAGCAGTGACCCCGCGACAGGGAGGACTGAAGCTTTCTTT. Its translation: CASSDPATGRTEAFF.

This clonotype came up once. The gene calls are TRBV4-2 and TRBJ1-5; D call uncertain. The CDR3 runs to 12 residues. V was cut by 3 bases and J by 6 bases, with 6 bases left in between. The germline V gene encodes CDR1 LGHNA and CDR2 YNFKEQ. In DNA, the CDR3 is TGTGCCAGCAGCCAGGGTATTCAGCCCCAGCATTTT. Its protein product is CASSQGIQPQHF.

This clonotype was seen at least ten times. This chain connects TRBV7-2 to TRBJ2-3, with D perhaps matching TRBD2 (5 bases). Germline V gene lookup returns CDR1 SGHTA and CDR2 FQGNSA. The ends were cut back, 5 bases at V and 6 bases at J, with 18 bases in the middle. CDR3 length: 15 residues. The CDR3 reads CASSELEGGSDTQYF. For the CDR3, the DNA is TGTGCCAGCAGCGAACTAGAGGGCGGATCGGATACGCAGTATTTT. The whole variable domain, remainder taken from reference TRBV7-2 and TRBJ2-3, is GAGVSQSPSNKVTEKGKDVELRCDPISGHTALYWYRQSLGQGLEFLIYFQGNSAPDKSGLPSDRFSAERTGGSVSTLTIQRTQQEDSAVYLCASSELEGGSDTQYFGPGTRLTVL.

Ten or more counts support this clonotype. DNA of the CDR3: TGTGCCAGCAGCGTAGCGCCCTTCCAGGGGGTCCGGAACACTGAAGCTTTCTTT. Translating gives CASSVAPFQGVRNTEAFF. The genes are TRBV9 and TRBJ1-1, with 7 bases lining up with TRBD1. CDR1 and CDR2 from the germline V gene are SGDLS and YYNGEE. The CDR3 loop spans 18 amino acids. Losses at the gene ends were 0 bases for V and 1 base for J; bases not matched to a gene: 12. Supplemented by reference TRBV9 and TRBJ1-1, the full variable domain reads DSGVTQTPKHLITATGQRVTLRCSPRSGDLSVYWYQQSLDQGLQFLIQYYNGEERAKGNILERFSAQQFPDLHSELNLSSLELGDSALYFCASSVAPFQGVRNTEAFFGQGTRLTVV.

This clonotype was detected only a few times. J is TRBJ1-5 and V is TRBV19; 9 positions match TRBD1. V lost 11 bases, J lost 4 bases, and 15 bases stayed unmatched. CDR1 LNHDA and CDR2 SQIVND come from the germline V gene (reference sequence). The CDR3 is 16 residues long. CDR3 sequence: CAASIHRGQGNQPQHF. The CDR3 bases are TGTGCCGCCAGTATACATAGAGGACAGGGGAATCAGCCCCAGCATTTT.

This clonotype was recorded many times. This sequence joins TRBV20-1 and TRBJ2-5; 10 bases match TRBD1. With 2 bases clipped from V and 2 bases from J, the junction kept 2 bases outside the gene matches. In germline, CDR1 is DFQATT, CDR2 SNEGSKA (reference sequence). The CDR3 has 14 residues. The DNA of the CDR3 is TGCAGTGCTAGAAGGGACAGGGGACAAGAGACCCAGTACTTC. Its translation: CSARRDRGQETQYF.

In this sample, this clonotype turned up many times. The V gene is TRBV5-1, the J gene TRBJ2-7; 12 nucleotides match TRBD2. Trimming at V came to 3 bases and at J to 6 bases, leaving 7 bases not matched to a gene. The CDR3 has 15 residues. CDR1 and CDR2 from the germline V gene are SGHRS and YFSETQ. CDR3: CASSWTSGVSREQYF. CDR3 DNA: TGCGCCAGCAGCTGGACTAGCGGGGTGTCTCGCGAGCAGTACTTC.

Concerning this clonotype: This may arise from a read error, as a much more abundant clone is one base away. CDR3 in DNA: TGTGCCATCAGTGATTTTCTGAATGGCGGGGAGCTGTTTTTT. As protein: CAISDFLNGGELFF. The chain carries TRBV24-1 and TRBJ2-2; D gene ambiguous. CDR1 is KGHDR and CDR2 is SFDVKD in the germline V gene. The CDR3 sequence is 14 residues long.

There are many counts of this clonotype. This chain joins TRBV15 and TRBJ1-1, with 9 bases fitting TRBD1. V shed 1 base, J shed 10 bases, and the junction held 16 bases outside the gene matches. The CDR3 is 17 residues long. CDR1 is LNHNV, CDR2 YYDKDF, per germline (reference sequence). CDR3 DNA: TGTGCCACCAGCAGAGGCTTTTTGCGGGACAGGGTCCAAGGAGCTTTCTTT. As protein: CATSRGFLRDRVQGAFF.

In its sample, this clonotype was seen many times. The junction differs from germline at one of its ends, possibly a read error. V is TRBV20-1 and J is TRBJ2-7; a weak D match, TRBD1 (5 bases). Germline values: CDR1 DFQATT, CDR2 SNEGSKA (reference sequence). The CDR3 totals 12 residues. The CDR3 coding sequence is TGTAGCTTATGGGGCCCCAACTACGAGCAGTACTTC. It encodes CSLWGPNYEQYF.

The sample holds many counts of this clonotype. V gene TRBV7-2 combines with J gene TRBJ2-3; D may correspond to TRBD1 or TRBD2 (6 bases each). Germline V gene lookup returns CDR1 SGHTA and CDR2 FQGNSA. With 5 bases removed from V and 9 bases from J, the gap between germline ends came to 15 bases. This CDR3 region has 13 residues. CDR3 region: CASSQYRDLTQYF. The CDR3 DNA reads TGTGCCAGCAGCCAATACAGGGACTTGACGCAGTATTTT.

This clonotype occurred a few times. The chain couples TRBV12-2 to TRBJ1-5; TRBD1 is the table's D call and was not checked against the DNA. TRBV12-2 represents a pseudogene. The CDR3 has 15 residues. CDR3 region: CASRLGETGAQPQHF. DNA of the CDR3: TGTGCAAGTCGCTTAGGTGAGACAGGGGCTCAGCCCCAGCATTTT.

In its sample, this clonotype was seen many times. The chain carries TRBV4-2 and TRBJ2-3; no clear D gene. Germline V gene data show CDR1 as LGHNA and CDR2 as YNFKEQ. The CDR3 is made up of 14 amino acids. V was clipped by 1 base and J by 0 bases, with 5 bases between them. The CDR3 spells CASSQAGSTDTQYF. The CDR3 DNA reads TGTGCCAGCAGCCAAGCCGGGAGCACAGATACGCAGTATTTT.

This clonotype was counted ten times or more. This chain joins TRBV7-2 and TRBJ1-1; D is ambiguous. Deletions cut 0 bases from V and 4 bases from J, with 9 bases between. There are 14 residues in the CDR3. Germline CDR1 and CDR2: SGHTA and FQGNSA. The CDR3 loop is CASSLAQEFTEAFF. In DNA form, the CDR3 reads TGTGCCAGCAGCTTAGCGCAAGAATTCACTGAAGCTTTCTTT.